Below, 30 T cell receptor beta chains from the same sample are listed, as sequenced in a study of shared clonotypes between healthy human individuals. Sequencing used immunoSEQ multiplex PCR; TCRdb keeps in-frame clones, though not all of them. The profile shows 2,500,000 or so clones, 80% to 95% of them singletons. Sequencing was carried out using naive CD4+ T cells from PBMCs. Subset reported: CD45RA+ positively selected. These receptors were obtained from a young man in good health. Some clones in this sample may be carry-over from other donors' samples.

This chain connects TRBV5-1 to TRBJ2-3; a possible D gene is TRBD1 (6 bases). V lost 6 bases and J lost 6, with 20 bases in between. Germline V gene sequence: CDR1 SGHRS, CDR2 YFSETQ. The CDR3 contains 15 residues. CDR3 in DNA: TGCGCCAGCACCCCGGGACATAGGGGCTTCGATACGCAGTATTTT. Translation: CASTPGHRGFDTQYF.

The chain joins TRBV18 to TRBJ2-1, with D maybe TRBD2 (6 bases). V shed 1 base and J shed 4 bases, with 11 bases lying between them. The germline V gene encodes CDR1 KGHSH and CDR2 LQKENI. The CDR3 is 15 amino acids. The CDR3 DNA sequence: TGTGCCAGCTCACCACAGGGACTCAATTACAATGAGCAGTTCTTC. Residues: CASSPQGLNYNEQFF.

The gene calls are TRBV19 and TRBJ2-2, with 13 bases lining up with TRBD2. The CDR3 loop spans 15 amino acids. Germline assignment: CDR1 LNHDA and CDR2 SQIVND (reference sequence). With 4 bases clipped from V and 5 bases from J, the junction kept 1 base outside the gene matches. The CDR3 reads CASSTGLAGTGELFF. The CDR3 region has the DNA TGTGCCAGTAGTACGGGACTAGCGGGGACCGGGGAGCTGTTTTTT.

The CDR3 nucleotides read TGTGCCAGTAGTCCCGGAGGAGGGGATCACGAGCAGTACTTC. Protein product: CASSPGGGDHEQYF. This rearrangement joins TRBV19 to TRBJ2-7, with a weak D call TRBD2 (6 bases). The CDR3 contains 14 residues. Germline V gene sequence: CDR1 LNHDA, CDR2 SQIVND (reference sequence). V was cut by 5 bases and J by 5 bases, with 16 bases left in between. Full variable domain (missing parts from reference TRBV19 and TRBJ2-7): DGGITQSPKYLFRKEGQNVTLSCEQNLNHDAMYWYRQDPGQGLRLIYYSQIVNDFQKGDIAEGYSVSREKKESFPLTVTSAQKNPTAFYLCASSPGGGDHEQYFGPGTRLTVT.

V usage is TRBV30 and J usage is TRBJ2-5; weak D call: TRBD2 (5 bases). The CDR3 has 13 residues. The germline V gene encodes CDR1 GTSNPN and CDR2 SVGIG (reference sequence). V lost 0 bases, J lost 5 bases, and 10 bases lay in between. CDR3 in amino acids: CAWSVGSSETQYF. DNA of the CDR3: TGTGCCTGGAGTGTTGGGAGTTCGGAGACCCAGTACTTC.

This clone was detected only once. This CDR3 reads CSVEDPTGNGGYTF. CDR3 nucleotide sequence: TGCAGCGTTGAAGATCCGACAGGGAACGGCGGCTACACCTTC. V usage is TRBV29-1 and J usage is TRBJ1-2; TRBD1 matches 7 bases. V trimming: 0 bases; J trimming: 8 bases; junction bases outside the gene matches: 9. The CDR3 consists of 14 residues. Germline CDR1 is SQVTM and CDR2 is ANQGSEA. Looking up the rest from reference TRBV29-1 and TRBJ1-2 gives the full variable domain: SAVISQKPSRDICQRGTSLTIQCQVDSQVTMMFWYRQQPGQSLTLIATANQGSEATYESGFVIDKFPISRPNLTFSTLTVSNMSPEDSSIYLCSVEDPTGNGGYTFGSGTRLTVV.

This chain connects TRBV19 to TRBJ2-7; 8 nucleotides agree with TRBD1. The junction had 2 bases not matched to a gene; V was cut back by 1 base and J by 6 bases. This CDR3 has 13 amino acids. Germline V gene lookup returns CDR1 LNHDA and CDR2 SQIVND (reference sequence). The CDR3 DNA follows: TGTGCCAGTAGTATAGGGACAGGGCTCGAGCAGTACTTC. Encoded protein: CASSIGTGLEQYF.

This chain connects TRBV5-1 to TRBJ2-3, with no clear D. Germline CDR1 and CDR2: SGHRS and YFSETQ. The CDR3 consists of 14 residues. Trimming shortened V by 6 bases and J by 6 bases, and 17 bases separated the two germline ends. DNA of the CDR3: TGCGCCAGCAAATCTGGACCCGATGGGGATACGCAGTATTTT. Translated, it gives CASKSGPDGDTQYF. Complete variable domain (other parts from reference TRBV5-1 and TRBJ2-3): KAGVTQTPRYLIKTRGQQVTLSCSPISGHRSVSWYQQTPGQGLQFLFEYFSETQRNKGNFPGRFSGRQFSNSRSEMNVSTLELGDSALYLCASKSGPDGDTQYFGPGTRLTVL.

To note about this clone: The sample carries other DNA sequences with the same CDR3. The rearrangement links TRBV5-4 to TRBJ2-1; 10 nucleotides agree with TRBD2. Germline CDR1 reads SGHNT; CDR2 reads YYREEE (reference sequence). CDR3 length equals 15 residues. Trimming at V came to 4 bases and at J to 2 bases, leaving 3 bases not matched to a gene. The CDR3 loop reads CASSLTSGTYNEQFF. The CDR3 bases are TGTGCCAGCAGCCTTACTAGCGGGACCTACAATGAGCAGTTCTTC.

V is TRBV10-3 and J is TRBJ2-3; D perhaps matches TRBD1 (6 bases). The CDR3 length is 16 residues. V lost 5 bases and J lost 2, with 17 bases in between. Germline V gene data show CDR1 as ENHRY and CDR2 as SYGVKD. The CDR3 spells CAISKQGFGNTDTQYF. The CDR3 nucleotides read TGTGCCATCAGTAAACAGGGCTTTGGGAACACAGATACGCAGTATTTT.

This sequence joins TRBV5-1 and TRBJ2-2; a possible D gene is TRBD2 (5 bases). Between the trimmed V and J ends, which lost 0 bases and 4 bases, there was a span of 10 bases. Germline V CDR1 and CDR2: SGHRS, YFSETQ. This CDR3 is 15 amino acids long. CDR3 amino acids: CASSLGRLFTGELFF. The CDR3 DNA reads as TGCGCCAGCAGCTTGGGGAGGTTGTTCACCGGGGAGCTGTTTTTT. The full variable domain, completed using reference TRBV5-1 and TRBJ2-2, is KAGVTQTPRYLIKTRGQQVTLSCSPISGHRSVSWYQQTPGQGLQFLFEYFSETQRNKGNFPGRFSGRQFSNSRSEMNVSTLELGDSALYLCASSLGRLFTGELFFGEGSRLTVL.

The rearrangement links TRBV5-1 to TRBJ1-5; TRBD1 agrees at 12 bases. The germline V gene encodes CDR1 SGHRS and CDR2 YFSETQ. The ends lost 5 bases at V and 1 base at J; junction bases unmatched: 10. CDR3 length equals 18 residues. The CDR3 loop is CASRPGTGGSWSNQPQHF. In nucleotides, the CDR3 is TGCGCCAGCAGACCCGGGACAGGGGGCTCCTGGAGCAATCAGCCCCAGCATTTT.

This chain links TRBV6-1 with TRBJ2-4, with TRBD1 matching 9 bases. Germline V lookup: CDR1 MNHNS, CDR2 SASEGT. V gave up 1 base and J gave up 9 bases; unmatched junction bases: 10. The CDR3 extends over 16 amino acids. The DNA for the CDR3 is TGTGCCAGCAGTGAAGTCCGGACAGGGGCCGGGGGCATTCAGTACTTC. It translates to CASSEVRTGAGGIQYF.

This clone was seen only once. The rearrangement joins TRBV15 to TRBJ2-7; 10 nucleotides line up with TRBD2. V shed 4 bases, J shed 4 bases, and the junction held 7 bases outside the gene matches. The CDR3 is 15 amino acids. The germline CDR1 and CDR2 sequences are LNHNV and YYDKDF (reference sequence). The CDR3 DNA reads TGTGCCACCAGCACCCCTAGCGGGAGAGCGTACGAGCAGTACTTC. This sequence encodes CATSTPSGRAYEQYF. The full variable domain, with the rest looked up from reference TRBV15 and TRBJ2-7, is DAMVIQNPRYQVTQFGKPVTLSCSQTLNHNVMYWYQQKSSQAPKLLFHYYDKDFNNEADTPDNFQSRRPNTSFCFLDIRSPGLGDTAMYLCATSTPSGRAYEQYFGPGTRLTVT.

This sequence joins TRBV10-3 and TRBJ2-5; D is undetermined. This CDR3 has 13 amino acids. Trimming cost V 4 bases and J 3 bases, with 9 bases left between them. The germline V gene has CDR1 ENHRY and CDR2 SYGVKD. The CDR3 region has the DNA TGTGCCATCAGTGTTACAAAGGAAGAGACCCAGTACTTC. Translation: CAISVTKEETQYF.

CDR3 protein: CASSSDNSGNTIYF. The CDR3 DNA is TGTGCCAGCAGCTCTGACAACTCTGGAAACACCATATATTTT. The genes are TRBV7-6 and TRBJ1-3; no clear D gene. The CDR3 has 14 amino acids. Trimming took off 4 bases at V and 0 bases at J, with 7 bases between the two ends. Per germline, CDR1 SGHVS and CDR2 FNYEAQ.

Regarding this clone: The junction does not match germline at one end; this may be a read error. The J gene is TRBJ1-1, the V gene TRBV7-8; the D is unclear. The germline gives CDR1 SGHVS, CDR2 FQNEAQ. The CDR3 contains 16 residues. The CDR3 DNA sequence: TGTGCCAGCAGCCTAGCCGGCCGCCTCCCCCGCACTGAAGCTTTCTTT. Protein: CASSLAGRLPRTEAFF. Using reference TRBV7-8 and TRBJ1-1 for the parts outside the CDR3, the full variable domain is GAGVSQSPRYKVAKRGQDVALRCDPISGHVSLFWYQQALGQGPEFLTYFQNEAQLDKSGLPSDRFFAERPEGSVSTLKIQRTQQEDSAVYLCASSLAGRLPRTEAFFGQGTRLTVV.

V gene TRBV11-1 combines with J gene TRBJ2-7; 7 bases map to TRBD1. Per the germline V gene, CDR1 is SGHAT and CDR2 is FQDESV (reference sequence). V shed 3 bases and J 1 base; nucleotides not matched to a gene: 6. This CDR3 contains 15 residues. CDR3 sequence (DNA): TGTGCCAGCAGCTTGACTGGCAGGGGGTCCTACGAGCAGTACTTC. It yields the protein CASSLTGRGSYEQYF.

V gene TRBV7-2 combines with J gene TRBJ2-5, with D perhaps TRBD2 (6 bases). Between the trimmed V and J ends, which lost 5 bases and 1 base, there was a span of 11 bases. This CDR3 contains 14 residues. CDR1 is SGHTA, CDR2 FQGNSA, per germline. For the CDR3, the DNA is TGTGCCAGCAGCGGGAGGACTTCCCAAGAGACCCAGTACTTC. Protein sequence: CASSGRTSQETQYF.

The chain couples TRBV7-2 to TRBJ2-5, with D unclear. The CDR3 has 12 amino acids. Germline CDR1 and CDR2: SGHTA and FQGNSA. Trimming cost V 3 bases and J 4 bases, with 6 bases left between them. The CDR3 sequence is CASSFVSETQYF. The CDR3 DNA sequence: TGTGCCAGCAGCTTCGTGTCAGAGACCCAGTACTTC.

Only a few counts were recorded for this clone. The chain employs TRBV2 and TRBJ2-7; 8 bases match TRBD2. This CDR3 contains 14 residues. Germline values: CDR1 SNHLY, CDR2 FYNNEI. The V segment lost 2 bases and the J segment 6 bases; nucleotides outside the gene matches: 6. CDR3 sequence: CASSESRREGEQYF. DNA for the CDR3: TGTGCCAGCAGTGAATCCCGACGGGAGGGCGAGCAGTACTTC.

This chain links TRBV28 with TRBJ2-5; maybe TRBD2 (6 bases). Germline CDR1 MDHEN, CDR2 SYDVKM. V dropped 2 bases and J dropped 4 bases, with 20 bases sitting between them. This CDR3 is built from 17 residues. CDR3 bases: TGTGCCAGCAGTTTACTTCCGGGACGAGGAGGGGCAGAGACCCAGTACTTC. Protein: CASSLLPGRGGAETQYF.

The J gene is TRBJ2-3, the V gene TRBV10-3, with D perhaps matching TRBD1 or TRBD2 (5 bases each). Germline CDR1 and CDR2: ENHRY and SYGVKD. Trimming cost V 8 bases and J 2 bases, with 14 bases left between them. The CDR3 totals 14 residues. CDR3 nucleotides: TGTGCCATCGTCCGGGACGCATTCACAGATACGCAGTATTTT. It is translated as CAIVRDAFTDTQYF.

DNA of the CDR3: TGTGCCAGCAGTCTCTACAGGGGGCGCTGGGAGACCCAGTACTTC. The encoded protein is CASSLYRGRWETQYF. The rearrangement links TRBV28 to TRBJ2-5; TRBD1 agrees at 9 bases. V gave up 5 bases and J gave up 5 bases; unmatched junction bases: 9. The germline V gene has CDR1 MDHEN and CDR2 SYDVKM. The CDR3 loop spans 15 amino acids.

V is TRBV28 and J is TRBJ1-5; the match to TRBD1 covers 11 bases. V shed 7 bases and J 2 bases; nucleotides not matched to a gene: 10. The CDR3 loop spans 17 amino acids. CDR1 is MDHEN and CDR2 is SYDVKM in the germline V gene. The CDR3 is CASIRTGGVGGNQPQHF. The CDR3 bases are TGTGCCAGCATCCGGACAGGGGGCGTAGGGGGCAATCAGCCCCAGCATTTT. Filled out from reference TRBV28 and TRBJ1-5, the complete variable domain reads DVKVTQSSRYLVKRTGEKVFLECVQDMDHENMFWYRQDPGLGLRLIYFSYDVKMKEKGDIPEGYSVSREKKERFSLILESASTNQTSMYLCASIRTGGVGGNQPQHFGDGTRLSIL.

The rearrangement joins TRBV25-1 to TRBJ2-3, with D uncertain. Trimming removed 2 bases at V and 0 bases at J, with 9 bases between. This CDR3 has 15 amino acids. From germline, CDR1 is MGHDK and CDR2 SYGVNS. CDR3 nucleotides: TGTGCCAGCAGTGAAACAACCCCTAGCACAGATACGCAGTATTTT. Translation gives CASSETTPSTDTQYF.

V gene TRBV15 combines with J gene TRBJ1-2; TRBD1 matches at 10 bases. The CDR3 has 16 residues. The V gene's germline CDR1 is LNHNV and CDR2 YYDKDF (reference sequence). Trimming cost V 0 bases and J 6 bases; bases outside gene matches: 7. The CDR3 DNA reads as TGTGCCACCAGCAGAGAGGGCTGGGGACAGGGGAATGGCTACACCTTC. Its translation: CATSREGWGQGNGYTF.

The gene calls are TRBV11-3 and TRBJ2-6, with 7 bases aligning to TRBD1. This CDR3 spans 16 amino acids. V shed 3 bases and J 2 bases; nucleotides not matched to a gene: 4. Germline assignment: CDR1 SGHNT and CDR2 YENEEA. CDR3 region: CASSLRTGAGANVLTF. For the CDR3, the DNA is TGTGCCAGCAGCTTGAGAACAGGGGCTGGGGCCAACGTCCTGACTTTC.

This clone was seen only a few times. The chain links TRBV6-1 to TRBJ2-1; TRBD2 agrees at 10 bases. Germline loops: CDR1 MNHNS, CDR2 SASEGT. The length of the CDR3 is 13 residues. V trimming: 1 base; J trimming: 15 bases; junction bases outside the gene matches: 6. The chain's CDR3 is CASSEELAGVPFF. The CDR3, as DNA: TGTGCCAGCAGTGAAGAGCTAGCGGGAGTGCCGTTCTTC.

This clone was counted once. The DNA of the CDR3 is TGTGCCAGCAGCGTAGAGGCTAGCGGTACCGGGGCAGATACGCAGTATTTT. It codes for CASSVEASGTGADTQYF. V gene TRBV9 combines with J gene TRBJ2-3; 7 bases align to TRBD2. The CDR3 contains 17 residues. In germline, CDR1 is SGDLS, CDR2 YYNGEE. V was pared by 0 bases and J by 4 bases, with 11 bases of the junction left unmatched. Looking up the rest from reference TRBV9 and TRBJ2-3 gives the full variable domain: DSGVTQTPKHLITATGQRVTLRCSPRSGDLSVYWYQQSLDQGLQFLIQYYNGEERAKGNILERFSAQQFPDLHSELNLSSLELGDSALYFCASSVEASGTGADTQYFGPGTRLTVL.